Presented here are 15 T cell receptor beta chains from one specimen sequenced in a study of blood T cell repertoires in COVID-19. Clones were sequenced by immunoSEQ multiplex PCR, and TCRdb holds only the in-frame ones, with some missing. The sample lists fewer than 350,000 clones, 85% occurring once. Sequences were obtained from PBMCs or T cells enriched from blood (not recorded which). These receptors all stem from a woman aged 25 to 45 who had been exposed to COVID-19.

The chain uses TRBV14 and TRBJ2-7; a weak D match, TRBD2 (6 bases). Germline-derived CDR1 and CDR2 are SGHDN and FVKESK. CDR3 size: 13 residues. With 8 bases removed from V and 0 bases from J, the gap between germline ends came to 11 bases. CDR3 nucleotide sequence: TGTGCCAGCTCGCGGAGGGACTCCTACGAGCAGTACTTC. The encoded protein is CASSRRDSYEQYF.

This clone was counted a few times. At the DNA level, this CDR3 is encoded by other sequences in the same sample as well. The chain uses TRBV7-9 and TRBJ2-7, with D uncertain. The CDR3 runs 12 residues. Per germline, CDR1 SEHNR and CDR2 FQNEAQ (reference sequence). V lost 1 base and J lost 3, with 4 bases in between. CDR3 in amino acids: CASSLVIYEQYF. The CDR3 DNA reads TGTGCCAGCAGCTTAGTAATCTACGAGCAGTACTTC.

The sample holds one count of this clone. The genes are TRBV27 and TRBJ2-1; 10 bases map to TRBD2. This CDR3 has 19 residues. Germline V CDR1 and CDR2: MNHEY, SMNVEV (reference sequence). V trimming: 5 bases; J trimming: 3 bases; junction bases outside the gene matches: 16. The CDR3 protein is CASSPRTSGGSPLYNEQFF. Written as DNA, the CDR3 is TGTGCCAGCAGTCCTCGGACTAGCGGAGGGTCCCCTCTCTACAATGAGCAGTTCTTC.

In nucleotides, the CDR3 is TGTGCCAGCAGCGTTGTTACAGGGAGGGCAACTGAAGCTTTCTTT. It encodes CASSVVTGRATEAFF. V gene TRBV9 combines with J gene TRBJ1-1, with TRBD1 as a possible D gene (6 bases). Germline CDR1 reads SGDLS; CDR2 reads YYNGEE. This CDR3 is built from 15 residues. The V end lost 2 bases, the J end lost 5 bases, and 16 bases lay between the germline ends.

The J gene is TRBJ1-3, the V gene TRBV27, with a tentative D call TRBD1 (6 bases). Germline CDR1 MNHEY, CDR2 SMNVEV (reference sequence). Between the trimmed V and J ends, which lost 6 bases and 0 bases, there was a span of 12 bases. The CDR3 totals 15 residues. Here the CDR3 DNA reads TGTGCCAGCAGCCCTCAGGGGAGCTCTGGAAACACCATATATTTT. It encodes CASSPQGSSGNTIYF.

This clone came up once. The chain has TRBV7-2 and TRBJ1-2, with TRBD1 matching 7 bases. Unmatched junction bases numbered 6, after V lost 5 bases and J lost 0 bases. The CDR3 totals 15 residues. Looked up from germline, CDR1 is SGHTA and CDR2 is FQGNSA. Here the CDR3 DNA reads TGTGCCAGCAGCCTACAGGGGACCTCTAACTATGGCTACACCTTC. Protein sequence: CASSLQGTSNYGYTF.

The CDR3 DNA reads TGTGCCAGCAGCGATAGCGGGACCAACACAGATACGCAGTATTTT. It specifies CASSDSGTNTDTQYF. This chain joins TRBV13 and TRBJ2-3; 8 bases align to TRBD2. Trimming at V came to 5 bases and at J to 2 bases, leaving 6 bases not matched to a gene. The length of the CDR3 is 15 residues. The germline CDR1 and CDR2 sequences are PRHDT and FYEKMQ (reference sequence).

The chain links TRBV5-6 to TRBJ1-2; no clear D. The V end lost 0 bases, the J end lost 7 bases, and 13 bases lay between the germline ends. The length of the CDR3 is 14 residues. Germline CDR1 SGHDT, CDR2 YYEEEE. The CDR3 spells CASSLVGEGAGYTF. In DNA form, the CDR3 reads TGTGCCAGCAGCTTGGTTGGTGAGGGTGCTGGCTACACCTTC.

The chain carries TRBV2 and TRBJ1-5; a weak D match, TRBD1 (6 bases). With 6 bases removed from V and 0 bases from J, the gap between germline ends came to 9 bases. The germline gives CDR1 SNHLY, CDR2 FYNNEI. This CDR3 comprises 14 residues. The CDR3, as DNA: TGTGCCAGCAGCGGACAGACTAGCAATCAGCCCCAGCATTTT. This encodes CASSGQTSNQPQHF.

The chain carries TRBV12-5 and TRBJ1-3, with D perhaps matching TRBD1 (6 bases). Trimming removed 1 base at V and 4 bases at J, with 17 bases between. Germline loops: CDR1 LGHNT, CDR2 FRNRAP. This CDR3 is 17 amino acids long. The DNA for the CDR3 is TGTGCTAGTGGTTTGGGTGGCAATACAGGGCTAGGAAACACCATATATTTT. Translated, it gives CASGLGGNTGLGNTIYF.

The rearrangement links TRBV5-6 to TRBJ1-2; 8 nucleotides line up with TRBD1. The germline CDR1 and CDR2 sequences are SGHDT and YYEEEE. This CDR3 has 13 amino acids. Trimming took 1 base from V and 5 from J; bases not matched to a gene: 1. The CDR3 bases are TGTGCCAGCAGCTTGCGACAGGGGTATGGCTACACCTTC. It is translated as CASSLRQGYGYTF.

This sequence joins TRBV11-2 and TRBJ2-1; TRBD2 aligns across 14 bases. CDR3 size: 15 residues. After removal of 6 bases from V and 9 bases from J, the junction contained 7 bases not matched to a gene. Germline lookup yields CDR1 SGHAT and CDR2 FQNNGV. As DNA, the CDR3 is TGTGCCAGCAGACCGGGACTAGCGGGAGTTGGTGAGCAGTTCTTC. The encoded protein is CASRPGLAGVGEQFF.

J is TRBJ1-5 and V is TRBV19; tentatively, D is TRBD1 (5 bases). V gave up 7 bases and J gave up 1 base, with 14 bases separating them. Germline values: CDR1 LNHDA, CDR2 SQIVND (reference sequence). The CDR3 runs to 15 residues. CDR3 sequence: CASTQGSGSNQPQHF. The CDR3 bases are TGTGCCAGTACCCAAGGCTCAGGGAGCAATCAGCCCCAGCATTTT. Full variable domain (missing parts from reference TRBV19 and TRBJ1-5): DGGITQSPKYLFRKEGQNVTLSCEQNLNHDAMYWYRQDPGQGLRLIYYSQIVNDFQKGDIAEGYSVSREKKESFPLTVTSAQKNPTAFYLCASTQGSGSNQPQHFGDGTRLSIL.

In its sample, this clone was seen many times. The rearrangement joins TRBV20-1 to TRBJ2-7; the D gene is possibly TRBD1 (5 bases). This CDR3 has 9 residues. The V gene lost 6 bases and the J gene lost 7 bases, with 7 bases spanning the gap. Germline values: CDR1 DFQATT, CDR2 SNEGSKA (reference sequence). CDR3 residues: CSAGVEQYF. CDR3 nucleotide sequence: TGCAGTGCAGGGGTGGAGCAGTACTTC.

This clone appeared a few times. This rearrangement joins TRBV7-8 to TRBJ1-2; 9 bases are a match to TRBD1. Unmatched junction bases numbered 4, after V lost 4 bases and J lost 7 bases. The CDR3 runs 13 residues. CDR1 SGHVS and CDR2 FQNEAQ come from the germline V gene. Here the CDR3 reads CASSWDRVGGYTF. The CDR3 nucleotides read TGTGCCAGCAGCTGGGACAGGGTGGGTGGCTACACCTTC.